This T cell receptor (beta chain) was sequenced for a study of cytomegalovirus exposure and HLA in healthy donors. Concerning this clone itself: Its antigen remains unknown.

Healthy people donating bone marrow made up the donors. The CDR3 covers 13 residues. Germline assignment: CDR1 MNHEY and CDR2 SVGAGI. V lost 2 bases to trimming and J lost 8 bases, with 7 bases between them. Broader study findings: Apparent HLA restriction characterized most CMV-associated TCR beta chains in a later analysis. When analyzed later, a missense DCLRE1C variant was found to be linked to TCR beta V- and J-gene trimming.

The PCR used 60 Vbeta and 13 Jbeta primers. The protocol was immunoSEQ multiplex PCR, while the TCRdb copy is restricted to in-frame clones and leaves out a portion. The sample shows some 160,000 clones, around 84% of them seen only once. This TCR came from a man in his fifties in good health and CMV-seropositive. The chain carries TRBV6-5 and TRBJ1-6; D may be TRBD1 (5 bases). The specimen sequenced was PBMCs. For the CDR3, the DNA is TGTGCCAGCAGTTACGGAGGGGATTCACCCCTCCACTTT. As protein: CASSYGGDSPLHF.